What follows are 6 T cell receptor beta chains derived from one specimen sequenced in a study of T cells in Graves' hyperthyroidism and ophthalmopathy. Amplified TCR beta CDR3 regions came from RNA transcripts. First-round RT-PCR of the TCR CDR3 relied on the HTBI primer set. TCRdb recomputed calls from the multiplex PCR reads with MiXCR, one row per CDR3 protein. The table lists around 100,000 distinct CDR3 sequences, less than 55% of them singletons, with roughly 25% in the top ten. The sequenced sample was blood. These receptors were obtained from a man aged 40-50 years with Graves' hyperthyroidism.

The sample holds many counts of this clonotype. The rearrangement joins TRBV20-1 to TRBJ2-2; tentatively, D is TRBD2 (7 bases). Between the trimmed V and J ends, which lost 0 bases and 4 bases, there was a span of 9 bases. CDR1 and CDR2 from the germline V gene are DFQATT and SNEGSKA (reference sequence). This CDR3 comprises 14 residues. This CDR3 is CSAREGGPTGELFF. CDR3 bases: TGCAGTGCTAGAGAGGGGGGGCCCACCGGGGAGCTGTTTTTT.

This sequence joins TRBV11-3 and TRBJ1-2; D ambiguous. The CDR3 spans 17 residues. V was shortened by 5 bases and J by 1 base, with 20 bases between the two germline ends. Germline CDR1 SGHNT, CDR2 YENEEA. CDR3 nucleotide sequence: TGTGCCAGCAGCGGATCGGGTTCGGCACATCTTAACTATGGCTACACCTTC. Its protein product is CASSGSGSAHLNYGYTF.

The chain links TRBV20-1 to TRBJ1-1; D gene unclear. V was cut by 3 bases and J by 0 bases, with 11 bases left in between. Germline CDR1 DFQATT, CDR2 SNEGSKA (reference sequence). This CDR3 is 14 amino acids long. CDR3 bases: TGCAGTGCTAGGGGCGGGGAGCTGAACACTGAAGCTTTCTTT. It is translated as CSARGGELNTEAFF.

This clonotype was seen repeatedly, ten times or more. The J gene is TRBJ1-2, the V gene TRBV19; 7 bases are shared with TRBD1. J lost 5 bases, V lost 2 bases, and 8 bases had no gene match. The CDR3 runs 15 residues. Germline V gene data show CDR1 as LNHDA and CDR2 as SQIVND (reference sequence). In nucleotides, the CDR3 is TGTGCCAGTAGTATACGGAGGGACAGTGAGTATGGCTACACCTTC. Its translation: CASSIRRDSEYGYTF.

This clonotype occurred many times. The chain is built from TRBV5-1 and TRBJ2-7, with 9 bases aligning to TRBD1. CDR3 length: 14 amino acids. V gave up 4 bases and J gave up 4 bases; unmatched junction bases: 6. Germline values: CDR1 SGHRS, CDR2 YFSETQ. The CDR3 here is CASSADRGGYEQYF. CDR3 nucleotide sequence: TGCGCCAGCAGCGCCGACAGGGGGGGGTACGAGCAGTACTTC.

This chain joins TRBV29-1 and TRBJ1-4, with D perhaps matching TRBD1 (5 bases). The length of the CDR3 is 13 residues. Trimming stripped 3 bases from V and 7 bases from J, with 12 bases between. Germline values: CDR1 SQVTM, CDR2 ANQGSEA. The CDR3 region has the DNA TGCAGCGTTGAGATTCAGGGACGTGAAAAACTGTTTTTT. Encoded protein: CSVEIQGREKLFF. The full variable domain, rest sourced from reference TRBV29-1 and TRBJ1-4, is SAVISQKPSRDICQRGTSLTIQCQVDSQVTMMFWYRQQPGQSLTLIATANQGSEATYESGFVIDKFPISRPNLTFSTLTVSNMSPEDSSIYLCSVEIQGREKLFFGSGTQLSVL.